Below, 6 T cell receptor beta chains from the same sample are listed, as sequenced in a study of cytomegalovirus exposure and HLA in healthy donors. Profiling relied on immunoSEQ multiplex PCR, and the TCRdb table lists in-frame clones only, not all of them. This sample carries 160,000 or so clones, roughly 86% of them seen once, and the ten largest clones take roughly 2.6%. The specimen was PBMCs. The receptor set was obtained from a man between 18 and 35 years old in good health and CMV-seropositive.

This clone was counted a few times. The chain links TRBV7-3 to TRBJ2-1, with 7 bases aligning to TRBD2. Germline V gene lookup returns CDR1 SGHTA and CDR2 FQGTGA. This CDR3 region has 15 residues. V shed 5 bases and J 6 bases; nucleotides not matched to a gene: 10. CDR3 residues: CASSPDGGRANEQFF. CDR3 nucleotide sequence: TGTGCCAGCAGCCCAGATGGGGGGAGGGCCAATGAGCAGTTCTTC.

This sequence joins TRBV30 and TRBJ1-2; D is perhaps TRBD1 (5 bases). The CDR3 runs 13 residues. The germline V and J ends were trimmed by 7 bases and 0 bases, with 12 bases remaining between them. Germline CDR1 and CDR2: GTSNPN and SVGIG (reference sequence). CDR3 protein: CAFEGAANYGYTF. Here the CDR3 DNA reads TGTGCCTTTGAAGGGGCAGCTAACTATGGCTACACCTTC.

The chain links TRBV28 to TRBJ2-7, with 7 bases identical to TRBD1. With 3 bases clipped from V and 12 bases from J, the junction kept 8 bases outside the gene matches. The CDR3 sequence is 12 residues long. Germline V gene data show CDR1 as MDHEN and CDR2 as SYDVKM. The CDR3 DNA reads TGTGCCAGCAGTTTGTCAACAGGGGTTCGGTACTTC. Encoded protein: CASSLSTGVRYF.

The CDR3 region is CASSPLGGLDEAFF. The CDR3 nucleotides read TGTGCCAGCAGCCCATTGGGGGGGCTCGATGAAGCTTTCTTT. This chain links TRBV7-9 with TRBJ1-1; a weak D match, TRBD1 (6 bases). Germline V gene sequence: CDR1 SEHNR, CDR2 FQNEAQ (reference sequence). Between the trimmed V and J ends, which lost 5 bases and 7 bases, there was a span of 17 bases. There are 14 residues in the CDR3. Drawing the rest from reference TRBV7-9 and TRBJ1-1, the complete variable domain is DTGVSQNPRHKITKRGQNVTFRCDPISEHNRLYWYRQTLGQGPEFLTYFQNEAQLEKSRLLSDRFSAERPKGSFSTLEIQRTEQGDSAMYLCASSPLGGLDEAFFGQGTRLTVV.

This chain connects TRBV10-3 to TRBJ2-5; 12 nucleotides line up with TRBD2. V trimming: 4 bases; J trimming: 5 bases; junction bases outside the gene matches: 8. CDR1 and CDR2 from the germline V gene are ENHRY and SYGVKD. This CDR3 spans 16 amino acids. The DNA of the CDR3 is TGTGCCATCAGTGGGGGAGCTAGCGGGGGGGCGGAGACCCAGTACTTC. Protein sequence: CAISGGASGGAETQYF.

Turning to this clone: The same CDR3 is also encoded by other DNA sequences in this sample. The chain is built from TRBV9 and TRBJ2-1, with 12 bases lining up with TRBD2. V lost 4 bases and J lost 4; bases outside the gene matches: 3. The CDR3 is 15 residues long. Germline V lookup: CDR1 SGDLS, CDR2 YYNGEE. CDR3 nucleotide sequence: TGTGCCAGCAGCTTAGGGACTAGCGGGTACAATGAGCAGTTCTTC. It yields the protein CASSLGTSGYNEQFF.